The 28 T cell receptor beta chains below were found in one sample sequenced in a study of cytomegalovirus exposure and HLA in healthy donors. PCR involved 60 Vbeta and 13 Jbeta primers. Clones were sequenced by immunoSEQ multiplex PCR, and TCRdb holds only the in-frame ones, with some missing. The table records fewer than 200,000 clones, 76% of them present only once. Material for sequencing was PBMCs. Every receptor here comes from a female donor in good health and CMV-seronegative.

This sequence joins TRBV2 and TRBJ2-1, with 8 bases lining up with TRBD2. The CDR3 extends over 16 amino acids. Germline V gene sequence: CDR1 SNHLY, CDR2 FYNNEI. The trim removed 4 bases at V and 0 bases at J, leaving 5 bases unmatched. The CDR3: CASSGSGGSSYNEQFF. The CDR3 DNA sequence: TGTGCCAGCAGTGGGAGCGGGGGCTCCTCCTACAATGAGCAGTTCTTC. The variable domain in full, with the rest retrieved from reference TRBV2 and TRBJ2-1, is EPEVTQTPSHQVTQMGQEVILRCVPISNHLYFYWYRQILGQKVEFLVSFYNNEISEKSEIFDDQFSVERPDGSNFTLKIRSTKLEDSAMYFCASSGSGGSSYNEQFFGPGTRLTVL.

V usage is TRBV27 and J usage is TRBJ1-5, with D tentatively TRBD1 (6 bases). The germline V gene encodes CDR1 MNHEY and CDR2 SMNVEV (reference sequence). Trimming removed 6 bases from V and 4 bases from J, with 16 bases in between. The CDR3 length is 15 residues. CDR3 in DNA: TGTGCCAGCAGGGACACAGGGTCCTTTAATCAGCCCCAGCATTTT. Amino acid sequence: CASRDTGSFNQPQHF.

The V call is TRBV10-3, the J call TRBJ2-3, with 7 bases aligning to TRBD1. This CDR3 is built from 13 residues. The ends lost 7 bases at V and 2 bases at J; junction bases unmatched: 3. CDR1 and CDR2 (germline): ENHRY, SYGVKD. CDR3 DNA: TGTGCCATCAAACAGGGGAACACAGATACGCAGTATTTT. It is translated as CAIKQGNTDTQYF.

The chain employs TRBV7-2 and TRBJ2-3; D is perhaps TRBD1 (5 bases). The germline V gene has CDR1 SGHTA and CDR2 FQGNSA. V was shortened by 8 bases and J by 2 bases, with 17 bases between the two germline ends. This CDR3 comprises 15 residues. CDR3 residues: CASQGSQYHTDTQYF. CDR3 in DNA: TGTGCCAGCCAGGGCAGTCAATACCACACAGATACGCAGTATTTT.

The CDR3 bases are TGCGCCAGCAGTTCAGGGATGGCAGATACGCAGTATTTT. It codes for CASSSGMADTQYF. The chain combines TRBV23-1 with TRBJ2-3, with D maybe TRBD1 (5 bases). TRBV23-1 is placed among ORFs of uncertain function. V was clipped by 5 bases and J by 4 bases, with 10 bases between them. The CDR3 contains 13 residues.

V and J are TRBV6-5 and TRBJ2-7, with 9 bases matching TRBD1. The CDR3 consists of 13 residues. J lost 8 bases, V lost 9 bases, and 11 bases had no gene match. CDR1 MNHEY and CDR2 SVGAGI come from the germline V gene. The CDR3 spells CASFGTGTPQQYF. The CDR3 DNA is TGTGCCAGTTTCGGGACAGGGACCCCCCAGCAGTACTTC.

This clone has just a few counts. This CDR3 is CASSFTGLNTEAFF. CDR3 DNA sequence: TGTGCCAGCAGCTTTACAGGTTTAAACACTGAAGCTTTCTTT. V usage is TRBV7-2 and J usage is TRBJ1-1; D is perhaps TRBD1 (5 bases). The V gene lost 3 bases and the J gene lost 2 bases, with 10 bases spanning the gap. Germline CDR1 and CDR2: SGHTA and FQGNSA. The CDR3 is 14 residues long.

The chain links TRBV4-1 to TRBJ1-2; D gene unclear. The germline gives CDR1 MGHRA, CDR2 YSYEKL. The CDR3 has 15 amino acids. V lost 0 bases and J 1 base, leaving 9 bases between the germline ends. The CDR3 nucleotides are TGCGCCAGCAGCCAAGATCCGGGAAGTAACTATGGCTACACCTTC. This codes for CASSQDPGSNYGYTF.

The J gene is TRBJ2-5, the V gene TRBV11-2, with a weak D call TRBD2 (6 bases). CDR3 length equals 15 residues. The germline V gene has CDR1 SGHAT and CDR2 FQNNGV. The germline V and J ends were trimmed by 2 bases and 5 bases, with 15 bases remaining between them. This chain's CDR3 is CASSLPGSGAETQYF. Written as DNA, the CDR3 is TGTGCCAGCAGCTTACCCGGGAGTGGGGCGGAGACCCAGTACTTC.

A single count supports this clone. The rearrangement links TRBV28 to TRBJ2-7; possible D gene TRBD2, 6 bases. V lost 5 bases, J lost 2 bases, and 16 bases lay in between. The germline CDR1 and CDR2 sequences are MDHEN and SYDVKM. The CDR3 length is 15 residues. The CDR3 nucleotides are TGTGCCAGCAGTCCGGGGGTGGCGGCCACCTACGAGCAGTACTTC. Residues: CASSPGVAATYEQYF.

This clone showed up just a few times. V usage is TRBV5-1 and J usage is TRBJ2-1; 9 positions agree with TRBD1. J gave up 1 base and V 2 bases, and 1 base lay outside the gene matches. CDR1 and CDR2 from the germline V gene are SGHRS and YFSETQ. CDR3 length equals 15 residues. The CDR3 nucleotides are TGCGCCAGCAGCTTCGGGACAGGGTCCTACAATGAGCAGTTCTTC. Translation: CASSFGTGSYNEQFF.

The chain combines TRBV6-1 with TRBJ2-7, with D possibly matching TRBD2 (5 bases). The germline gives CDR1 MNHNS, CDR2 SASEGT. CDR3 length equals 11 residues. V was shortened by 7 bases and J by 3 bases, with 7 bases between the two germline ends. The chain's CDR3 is CASTGIYEQYF. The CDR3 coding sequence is TGTGCCAGCACCGGGATCTACGAGCAGTACTTC.

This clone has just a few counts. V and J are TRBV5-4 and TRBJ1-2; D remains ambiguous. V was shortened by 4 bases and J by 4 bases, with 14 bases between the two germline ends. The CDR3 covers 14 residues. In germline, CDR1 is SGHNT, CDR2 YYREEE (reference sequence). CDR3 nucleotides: TGTGCCAGCAGCCCTGGAGCGGGTTCCTATGGCTACACCTTC. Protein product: CASSPGAGSYGYTF.

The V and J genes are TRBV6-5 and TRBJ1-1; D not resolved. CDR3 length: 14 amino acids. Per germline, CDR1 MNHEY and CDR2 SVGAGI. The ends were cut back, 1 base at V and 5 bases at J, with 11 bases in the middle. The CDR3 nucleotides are TGTGCCAGCAGTTACTGGGAGGGAGGGACTGAAGCTTTCTTT. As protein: CASSYWEGGTEAFF.

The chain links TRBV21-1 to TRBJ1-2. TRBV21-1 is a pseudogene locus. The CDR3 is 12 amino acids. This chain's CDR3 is CASIRRGYGYTF. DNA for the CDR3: TGTGCCAGCATCAGACGGGGCTATGGCTACACCTTC.

CDR3 in amino acids: CASSFDFGQPQHF. Here the CDR3 DNA reads TGTGCCAGCAGCTTTGACTTTGGGCAGCCCCAGCATTTT. This sequence joins TRBV7-2 and TRBJ1-5; D unresolved. V dropped 3 bases and J dropped 7 bases, with 10 bases sitting between them. Per germline, CDR1 SGHTA and CDR2 FQGNSA. The CDR3 is made up of 13 amino acids.

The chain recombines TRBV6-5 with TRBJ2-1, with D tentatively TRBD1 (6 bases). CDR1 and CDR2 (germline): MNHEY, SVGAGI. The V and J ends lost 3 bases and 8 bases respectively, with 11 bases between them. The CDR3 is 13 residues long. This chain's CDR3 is CASSYSGDHEQFF. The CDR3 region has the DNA TGTGCCAGCAGTTATTCAGGGGACCATGAGCAGTTCTTC.

CDR3 sequence: CASNGDRLGQNTEAFF. In DNA, the CDR3 is TGTGCCAGCAACGGGGACAGGTTGGGACAGAACACTGAAGCTTTCTTT. This chain links TRBV6-6 with TRBJ1-1; 8 bases agree with TRBD1. Looked up from germline, CDR1 is MNHNY and CDR2 is SVGAGI (reference sequence). The CDR3 sequence is 16 residues long. Trimming removed 7 bases from V and 1 base from J; junction bases left unmatched: 11.

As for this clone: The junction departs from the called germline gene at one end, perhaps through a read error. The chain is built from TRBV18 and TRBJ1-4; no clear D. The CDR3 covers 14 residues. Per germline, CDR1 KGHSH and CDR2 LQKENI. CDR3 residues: CASSPGTENAKLFF. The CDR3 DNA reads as TGTGCCAGCTCACCGGGTACGGAGAATGCAAAACTGTTTTTT.

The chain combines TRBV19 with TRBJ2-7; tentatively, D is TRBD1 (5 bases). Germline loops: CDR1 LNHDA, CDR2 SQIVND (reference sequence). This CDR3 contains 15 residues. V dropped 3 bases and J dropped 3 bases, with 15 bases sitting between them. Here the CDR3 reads CASSMGQAYLYEQYF. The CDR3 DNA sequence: TGTGCCAGTAGTATGGGGCAGGCTTACCTCTACGAGCAGTACTTC.

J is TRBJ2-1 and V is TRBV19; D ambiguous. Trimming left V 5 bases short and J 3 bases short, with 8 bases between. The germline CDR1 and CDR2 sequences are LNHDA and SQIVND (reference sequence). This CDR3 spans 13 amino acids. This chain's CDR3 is CASSRPDYNEQFF. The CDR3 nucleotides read TGTGCCAGTAGTCGCCCAGACTACAATGAGCAGTTCTTC.

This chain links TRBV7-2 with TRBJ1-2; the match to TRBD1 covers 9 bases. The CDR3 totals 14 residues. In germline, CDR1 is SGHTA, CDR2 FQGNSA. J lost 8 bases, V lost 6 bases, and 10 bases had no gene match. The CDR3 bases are TGTGCCAGCAGTCAAGGGACAGGGTTCTTAGGCTACACCTTC. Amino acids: CASSQGTGFLGYTF. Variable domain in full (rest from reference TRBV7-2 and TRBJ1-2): GAGVSQSPSNKVTEKGKDVELRCDPISGHTALYWYRQSLGQGLEFLIYFQGNSAPDKSGLPSDRFSAERTGGSVSTLTIQRTQQEDSAVYLCASSQGTGFLGYTFGSGTRLTVV.

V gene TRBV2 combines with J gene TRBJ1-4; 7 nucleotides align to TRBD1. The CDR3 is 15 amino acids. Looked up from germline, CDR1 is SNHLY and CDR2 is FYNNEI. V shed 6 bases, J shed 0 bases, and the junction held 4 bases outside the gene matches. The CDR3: CASRVQGSTNEKLFF. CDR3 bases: TGTGCCAGCAGAGTACAGGGGTCAACTAATGAAAAACTGTTTTTT. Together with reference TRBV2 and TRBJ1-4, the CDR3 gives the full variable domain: EPEVTQTPSHQVTQMGQEVILRCVPISNHLYFYWYRQILGQKVEFLVSFYNNEISEKSEIFDDQFSVERPDGSNFTLKIRSTKLEDSAMYFCASRVQGSTNEKLFFGSGTQLSVL.

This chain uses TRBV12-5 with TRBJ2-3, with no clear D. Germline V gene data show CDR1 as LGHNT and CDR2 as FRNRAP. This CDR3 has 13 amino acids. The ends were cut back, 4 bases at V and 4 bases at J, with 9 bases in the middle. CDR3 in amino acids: CASGSSRSDTQYF. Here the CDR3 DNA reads TGTGCTAGTGGTTCCAGTCGCTCAGATACGCAGTATTTT. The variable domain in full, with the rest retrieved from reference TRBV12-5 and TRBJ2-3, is DARVTQTPRHKVTEMGQEVTMRCQPILGHNTVFWYRQTMMQGLELLAYFRNRAPLDDSGMPKDRFSAEMPDATLATLKIQPSEPRDSAVYFCASGSSRSDTQYFGPGTRLTVL.

CDR3 in amino acids: CASSLSSVEQYF. The CDR3 DNA is TGTGCCAGCAGCTTATCGTCCGTGGAGCAGTACTTC. This rearrangement joins TRBV11-2 to TRBJ2-7; D gene ambiguous. The CDR3 is 12 amino acids. V lost 2 bases and J 7 bases, leaving 9 bases between the germline ends. CDR1 SGHAT and CDR2 FQNNGV come from the germline V gene.

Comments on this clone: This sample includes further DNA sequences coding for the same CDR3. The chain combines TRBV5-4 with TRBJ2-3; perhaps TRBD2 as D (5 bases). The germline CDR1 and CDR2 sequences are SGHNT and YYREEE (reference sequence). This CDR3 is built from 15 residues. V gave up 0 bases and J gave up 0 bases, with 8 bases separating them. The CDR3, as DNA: TGTGCCAGCAGCTTGGCCGGGGTTAGCACAGATACGCAGTATTTT. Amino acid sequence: CASSLAGVSTDTQYF.

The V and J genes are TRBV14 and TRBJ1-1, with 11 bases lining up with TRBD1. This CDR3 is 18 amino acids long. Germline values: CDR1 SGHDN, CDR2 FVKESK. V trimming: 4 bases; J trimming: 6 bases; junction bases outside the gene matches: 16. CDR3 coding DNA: TGTGCCAGCAGCCGAGAACTCGGGACAGGGGGGATTCTCTCTGAAGCTTTCTTT. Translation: CASSRELGTGGILSEAFF.

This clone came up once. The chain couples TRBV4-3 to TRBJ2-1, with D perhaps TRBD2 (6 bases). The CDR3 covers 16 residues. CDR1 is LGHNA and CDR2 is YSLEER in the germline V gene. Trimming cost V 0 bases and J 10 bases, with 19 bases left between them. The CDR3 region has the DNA TGCGCCAGCAGCCAAGAAGGCGTTGGGGTTGGGGGGGAGCAGTTCTTC. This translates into CASSQEGVGVGGEQFF.